Below are 27 T cell receptor beta chains sequenced from a single sample in a study of T cells expressing NK-cell markers (TCRdb year 2020). The receptor library was made with 5' RACE. The listed sequencing device is Illumina HiSeq 2000. Following reprocessing of the reads by TCRdb, the data hold one row per CDR3 protein sequence and no DNA is available. The table kept for this sample lists more than 400,000 distinct CDR3 sequences. Of the sample, approximately 6.8% is held by the ten largest clones. Input material: blood T cells: a sorted CD56 or NKG2C T cell subset, CD4+ or CD8+ T cells, or bulk PBMC T cells (not recorded which). Receptor source: a woman between 18 and 69 years old in good health.

The chain carries TRBV12-3 or TRBV12-4 and TRBJ2-7; checking the TCRdb D call of TRBD2 is not possible without DNA. This CDR3 spans 14 amino acids. CDR3 amino acids: CASSFRVAGYEQYF.

J is TRBJ1-3 and V is TRBV5-4. Germline CDR1 and CDR2: SGHNT and YYREEE (reference sequence). CDR3 size: 16 residues. The CDR3 protein is CASSLDGRTSGNTIYF.

The genes are TRBV12-3 or TRBV12-4 and TRBJ2-5. CDR3 length equals 12 residues. CDR3 residues: CASNQREETQYF.

The chain combines TRBV6-4 with TRBJ2-3; TCRdb returns TRBD1, unconfirmable since there is no DNA. In germline, CDR1 is MRHNA, CDR2 SNTAGT. The CDR3 contains 15 residues. This CDR3 is CASSARGGSTDTQYF.

The chain joins TRBV6-5 to TRBJ2-3; TCRdb gives TRBD1 as the D gene, but with no DNA this cannot be confirmed. The CDR3 covers 15 residues. The V gene's germline CDR1 is MNHEY and CDR2 SVGAGI. CDR3 sequence: CASSSRDRVADTQYF.

This chain joins TRBV18 and TRBJ2-7. The CDR3 runs 14 residues. Germline loops: CDR1 KGHSH, CDR2 LQKENI. This CDR3 reads CASSPLSANYEQYF.

The CDR3 loop reads CSVSHRGNRGPYEQYF. This chain joins TRBV20-1 and TRBJ2-7; absent DNA, TCRdb's TRBD1 call cannot be checked. This CDR3 contains 16 residues. From germline, CDR1 is DFQATT and CDR2 SNEGSKA (reference sequence).

This rearrangement joins TRBV7-2 to TRBJ2-5; there is no DNA to check the TCRdb D call of TRBD1. Germline-derived CDR1 and CDR2 are SGHTA and FQGNSA. The CDR3 extends over 14 amino acids. The CDR3 reads CASSFRGDQETQYF. The full variable domain, completed using reference TRBV7-2 and TRBJ2-5, is GAGVSQSPSNKVTEKGKDVELRCDPISGHTALYWYRQSLGQGLEFLIYFQGNSAPDKSGLPSDRFSAERTGGSVSTLTIQRTQQEDSAVYLCASSFRGDQETQYFGPGTRLLVL.

CDR3 sequence reads: CASSPGLAGGEQYF. The rearrangement joins TRBV27 to TRBJ2-7; the TCRdb D gene call, TRBD2, has no DNA to confirm it. Per germline, CDR1 MNHEY and CDR2 SMNVEV (reference sequence). This CDR3 has 14 residues.

V usage is TRBV7-9 and J usage is TRBJ2-3. Germline CDR1 is SEHNR and CDR2 is FQNEAQ (reference sequence). The CDR3 spans 11 residues. The CDR3 protein is CASGTTDTQYF.

The V call is TRBV4-1, the J call TRBJ1-1; the D call from TCRdb, TRBD1, cannot be confirmed without DNA. The CDR3 spans 15 residues. The V gene's germline CDR1 is MGHRA and CDR2 YSYEKL. The CDR3 reads CASSHPWTENTEAFF.

This rearrangement joins TRBV20-1 to TRBJ2-7; absent DNA, TCRdb's TRBD1 call cannot be checked. The germline V gene encodes CDR1 DFQATT and CDR2 SNEGSKA (reference sequence). The CDR3 consists of 13 residues. CDR3 region: CSAGPPGTYEQYF.

The CDR3 sequence is CSALKTSGQVTLTDTQYF. The chain uses TRBV20-1 and TRBJ2-3; TCRdb selects TRBD2, and the lack of DNA leaves this call unchecked. CDR1 and CDR2 from the germline V gene are DFQATT and SNEGSKA (reference sequence). This CDR3 spans 18 amino acids.

The chain has TRBV5-1 and TRBJ1-1. Germline V lookup: CDR1 SGHRS, CDR2 YFSETQ. The CDR3 contains 14 residues. The CDR3 protein is CASSSNPLNTEAFF.

The CDR3 protein is CSARGWLGATNSYEQYF. This chain joins TRBV20-1 and TRBJ2-7; the TRBD1 assignment by TCRdb is unverifiable without DNA. The CDR3 has 17 residues. From germline, CDR1 is DFQATT and CDR2 SNEGSKA (reference sequence).

CDR3: CSAKYQGADTQYF. The genes are TRBV20-1 and TRBJ2-3; the D gene TCRdb calls, TRBD1, cannot be checked with no DNA. This CDR3 region has 13 residues. Germline V CDR1 and CDR2: DFQATT, SNEGSKA (reference sequence).

CDR3 amino acids: CASTGRAAGAGQYF. V gene TRBV7-2 combines with J gene TRBJ2-5; TCRdb selects TRBD2, and the lack of DNA leaves this call unchecked. The CDR3 covers 14 residues. Germline V gene sequence: CDR1 SGHTA, CDR2 FQGNSA.

This chain links TRBV6-5 with TRBJ1-4; TCRdb outputs TRBD1, but without DNA this stays unchecked. Germline-derived CDR1 and CDR2 are MNHEY and SVGAGI. This CDR3 contains 15 residues. CDR3 sequence: CASSYQYMGGGKLFF.

The rearrangement joins TRBV5-6 to TRBJ2-3; TCRdb's assignment of TRBD2 cannot be checked, as there is no DNA. This CDR3 is built from 15 residues. CDR1 is SGHDT, CDR2 YYEEEE, per germline. The chain's CDR3 is CASSPGLAGLDTQYF.

The gene calls are TRBV4-2 and TRBJ1-5; TCRdb selects TRBD1, and the lack of DNA leaves this call unchecked. The CDR3 extends over 17 amino acids. Germline V lookup: CDR1 LGHNA, CDR2 YNFKEQ. CDR3 protein: CASSQVGSGGRSQPQHF.

V and J are TRBV12-3 or TRBV12-4 and TRBJ1-6; the D gene TCRdb calls, TRBD1, cannot be checked with no DNA. This CDR3 has 12 residues. CDR3 amino acids: CATGTINSPLHF.

This chain uses TRBV27 with TRBJ2-1; TCRdb's assignment of TRBD2 cannot be checked, as there is no DNA. The CDR3 is made up of 17 amino acids. Per the germline V gene, CDR1 is MNHEY and CDR2 is SMNVEV (reference sequence). The chain's CDR3 is CASSWSAGSLGMNEQFF.

The chain combines TRBV6-5 with TRBJ2-5; TCRdb selects TRBD2, and the lack of DNA leaves this call unchecked. Germline values: CDR1 MNHEY, CDR2 SVGAGI. This CDR3 contains 13 residues. The CDR3 loop reads CATTSGYQETQYF.

The V and J genes are TRBV19 and TRBJ2-7; TCRdb selects TRBD1, and the lack of DNA leaves this call unchecked. Germline CDR1 and CDR2: LNHDA and SQIVND (reference sequence). This CDR3 spans 16 amino acids. CDR3 in amino acids: CASSIDSGTGGYEQYF.

The J gene is TRBJ1-4, the V gene TRBV6-1. This CDR3 is built from 15 residues. CDR1 is MNHNS and CDR2 is SASEGT in the germline V gene. The CDR3 reads CASRGWTGQNEKLFF.

The V gene is TRBV30, the J gene TRBJ1-5. The CDR3 is 13 residues long. CDR1 and CDR2 (germline): GTSNPN, SVGIG (reference sequence). This chain's CDR3 is CAWSTREDQPQHF.

The rearrangement links TRBV9 to TRBJ2-2; TCRdb returns TRBD1, unconfirmable since there is no DNA. The CDR3 is 16 amino acids. The germline gives CDR1 SGDLS, CDR2 YYNGEE. The CDR3 spells CASTSIGTGSIGELFF.